This entry features one T cell receptor beta chain sequence. The data were obtained in a study of shared clonotypes between healthy human individuals. The table came from immunoSEQ multiplex PCR; TCRdb's copy has only in-frame clones and leaves some out. The sample carries some 980,000 clones, 70% to 85% recorded once. The CDR3 contains 16 residues. V shed 5 bases and J shed 0 bases, with 16 bases lying between them. Germline CDR1 reads LNHDA; CDR2 reads SQIVND (reference sequence). This TCR derives from a man in his late teens or twenties in good health. Sequencing was carried out using memory CD4+ T cells sorted from blood. Subset here: CD45RA-negative fraction. V is TRBV19 and J is TRBJ1-2, with D tentatively TRBD1 (6 bases). The chain's CDR3 is CASSPVDSEANYGYTF. The CDR3 nucleotides are TGTGCCAGTAGTCCCGTGGACAGCGAAGCTAACTATGGCTACACCTTC. The whole variable domain, remainder taken from reference TRBV19 and TRBJ1-2, is DGGITQSPKYLFRKEGQNVTLSCEQNLNHDAMYWYRQDPGQGLRLIYYSQIVNDFQKGDIAEGYSVSREKKESFPLTVTSAQKNPTAFYLCASSPVDSEANYGYTFGSGTRLTVV.